Listed below are T cell receptor beta chains from one sample, sequenced in a study of CD8+ T cells in alopecia areata. Using immunoSEQ multiplex PCR, the repertoire was profiled, and TCRdb retains in-frame clones only, with some absent. The table records more than 200,000 clones, around two fifths of them present only once. The sequencing used CD4+ T cells sorted from blood, collected at roughly week 38, from a patient treated with tofacitinib. The receptors here all came from a human donor with alopecia areata. CDR3s leave out the opening cysteine and the closing phenylalanine or tryptophan. D genes are given only for firm matches.

d_call	v_call	cdr3_aa
NA	TRBV7-2	ASSSRVSGNTIY
NA	TRBV6-1	ASSPRTLQPQH
TRBD2	TRBV4-2	ASSRTSGSSETQY
TRBD1	TRBV7-9	ASSRTGTAETQY
NA	TRBV29-1	SVEDPMRLQETQY
NA	TRBV29-1	SASWGRSYEQY
TRBD1	TRBV6-5	ASSWRGTGPNEQF
NA	TRBV5-1	ASSRTGSLDTQY
NA	TRBV5-1	ASSLGDARSEAF
TRBD2	TRBV30	AWAIAGGQNEQF
NA	TRBV28	ASISDGEETQY
TRBD2	TRBV28	ASSRGGGNYEQY
NA	TRBV13	ASSLGSYNTEAF
NA	TRBV15	ATSRLRTGAYEQY
NA	TRBV15	ATSRALQGGTGELF